This TCR beta chain was observed in a study of identifying expanded T cells in peripheral blood. Healthy donors had no documented immune events, such as infections, while sampled. Germline V lookup: CDR1 LGHNA, CDR2 YNFKEQ. V was pared by 0 bases and J by 4 bases, with 9 bases between. The CDR3 is 14 amino acids. The data were produced by immunoSEQ multiplex PCR, yet TCRdb's version contains in-frame clones alone and is incomplete. The table includes under 120,000 clones, around 89% detected once. The sequencing sample was made of blood. This TCR was recovered from a person aged 18 to 70 in good health. V gene TRBV4-2 combines with J gene TRBJ2-5; D not certain. The CDR3 nucleotides are TGTGCCAGCAGCCAAGATCTCTACACAGAGACCCAGTACTTC. Its protein is CASSQDLYTETQYF.